This record looks at one T cell receptor beta chain sequence and its context. Repertoires were generated with immunoSEQ multiplex PCR, while TCRdb's copy carries only in-frame clones and drops some. This sample has about 180,000 clones; approximately 80% occur once, and the top ten carry roughly a sixth. These data belong to a study of blood T cell repertoires in COVID-19. Study in general: The cDNA or gDNA used as material had been derived from T cells, B-cell-depleted T cells, or PBMCs.

Cohort placement rested on clinical history that participants reported themselves. Cohort 3 recovery required two negative PCRs, clearance, or symptom resolution. V shed 2 bases and J shed 7 bases, with 14 bases lying between them. Germline-derived CDR1 and CDR2 are MNHEY and SMNVEV (reference sequence). There are 15 residues in the CDR3. The TCR sequence derives from a woman aged 45-59 years who had recovered from COVID-19. The rearrangement links TRBV27 to TRBJ1-4, with D unresolved. The sequenced material came from PBMCs or T cells enriched from blood (not recorded which). The CDR3: CASSLNTPRPEKLFF. CDR3 nucleotides: TGTGCCAGCAGTTTAAACACCCCGCGGCCTGAAAAACTGTTTTTT.